The 10 T cell receptor beta chains below were found in one sample sequenced in a study of cytomegalovirus exposure and HLA in healthy donors. The study ran its PCR with 60 Vbeta and 13 Jbeta primers. Profiling relied on immunoSEQ multiplex PCR, and the TCRdb table lists in-frame clones only, not all of them. The table shows around 150,000 clones, with 80% occurring only once. The sequenced material came from PBMCs. The receptors derive from a male donor in good health and CMV-seronegative.

This clone was counted between two and nine times. The chain has TRBV6-1 and TRBJ1-2, with TRBD1 matching 10 bases. Germline V gene lookup returns CDR1 MNHNS and CDR2 SASEGT. The V segment lost 8 bases and the J segment 4 bases; nucleotides outside the gene matches: 10. This CDR3 is built from 15 residues. The CDR3 DNA sequence: TGTGCCAGCGGAGAGAGACAGGGGGCAGGCTATGGCTACACCTTC. Translating it yields CASGERQGAGYGYTF.

This chain uses TRBV7-2 with TRBJ1-3; a possible D gene is TRBD1 (5 bases). Per the germline V gene, CDR1 is SGHTA and CDR2 is FQGNSA. Trimming took off 6 bases at V and 2 bases at J, with 14 bases between the two ends. The CDR3 has 15 residues. CDR3 protein: CASSSMGGAGNTIYF. In nucleotides, the CDR3 is TGTGCCAGCAGTTCAATGGGGGGGGCTGGAAACACCATATATTTT.

The gene calls are TRBV7-8 and TRBJ2-5, with a possible D match to TRBD1 (5 bases). The tail of the sequence fits TRBJ2-7 better, so the J call may be wrong. Per the germline V gene, CDR1 is SGHVS and CDR2 is FQNEAQ. This CDR3 is 13 amino acids long. The DNA for the CDR3 is TGTGCCAGCAGCCTCAGGGAAAACTACGAGCAGTACTTC. It is translated as CASSLRENYEQYF.

The V gene is TRBV7-2, the J gene TRBJ2-5, with 11 bases lining up with TRBD2. The CDR3 has 16 amino acids. Trimming took 5 bases from V and 2 from J; bases not matched to a gene: 7. The germline V gene has CDR1 SGHTA and CDR2 FQGNSA. As DNA, the CDR3 is TGTGCCAGCAGCACAGGGACTAGCGGATGGCAAGAGACCCAGTACTTC. Protein product: CASSTGTSGWQETQYF.

The CDR3 DNA follows: TGTGCCAGCAGCTTGTCAGGTAGATATAGCAATCAGCCCCAGCATTTT. It specifies CASSLSGRYSNQPQHF. The chain employs TRBV5-6 and TRBJ1-5; unclear D gene. The CDR3 extends over 16 amino acids. The V gene lost 1 base and the J gene lost 0 bases, with 11 bases spanning the gap. CDR1 and CDR2 (germline): SGHDT, YYEEEE.

The V and J genes are TRBV28 and TRBJ1-2, with D unresolved. This CDR3 is 11 amino acids long. V gave up 6 bases and J gave up 7 bases, with 9 bases separating them. Looked up from germline, CDR1 is MDHEN and CDR2 is SYDVKM. This chain's CDR3 is CASRSEGGYTF. The CDR3 nucleotides are TGTGCCAGCAGATCCGAGGGTGGCTACACCTTC.

The chain carries TRBV27 and TRBJ2-4; perhaps TRBD2 as D (5 bases). Trimming took off 2 bases at V and 9 bases at J, with 14 bases between the two ends. CDR1 and CDR2 from the germline V gene are MNHEY and SMNVEV (reference sequence). The CDR3 has 14 amino acids. The CDR3 DNA follows: TGTGCCAGCAGTTTAGCGGCTGGCGGAGGCATTCAGTACTTC. The encoded protein is CASSLAAGGGIQYF.

The chain has TRBV9 and TRBJ1-2; D possibly corresponds to TRBD1 (5 bases). The CDR3 covers 13 residues. Germline V gives CDR1 SGDLS, CDR2 YYNGEE. Deletions cut 5 bases from V and 8 bases from J, with 16 bases between. In nucleotides, the CDR3 is TGTGCCAGCAGGGGGGGGAGGCAAGAAGGCTACACCTTC. Translating gives CASRGGRQEGYTF.

The rearrangement uses TRBV11-1 and TRBJ1-2; TRBD1 matches at 8 bases. In germline, CDR1 is SGHAT, CDR2 FQDESV (reference sequence). The ends lost 5 bases at V and 0 bases at J; junction bases unmatched: 5. The CDR3 is made up of 15 amino acids. The CDR3 sequence: CASSPGQGSNYGYTF. The CDR3 DNA reads as TGTGCCAGCAGCCCAGGACAGGGTTCTAACTATGGCTACACCTTC.

The chain carries TRBV9 and TRBJ1-2; TRBD1 matches 12 bases. The CDR3 length is 19 residues. V shed 2 bases and J 3 bases; nucleotides not matched to a gene: 14. Germline values: CDR1 SGDLS, CDR2 YYNGEE. The CDR3 here is CASSVGPGTGGLTYYGYTF. The CDR3 nucleotides are TGTGCCAGCAGCGTGGGTCCCGGGACAGGGGGCCTCACTTACTATGGCTACACCTTC. Together with reference TRBV9 and TRBJ1-2, the CDR3 gives the full variable domain: DSGVTQTPKHLITATGQRVTLRCSPRSGDLSVYWYQQSLDQGLQFLIQYYNGEERAKGNILERFSAQQFPDLHSELNLSSLELGDSALYFCASSVGPGTGGLTYYGYTFGSGTRLTVV.